This T cell receptor (beta chain) was recorded in a study of blood T cell repertoires in COVID-19. V dropped 5 bases and J dropped 0; count of bases not matched to a gene: 8. The CDR3 loop spans 16 amino acids. Germline CDR1 is SEHNR and CDR2 is FQNEAQ (reference sequence). The data were produced by immunoSEQ multiplex PCR, yet TCRdb's version contains in-frame clones alone and is incomplete. This repertoire shows around 250,000 clones, around 88% found once; its top ten account for roughly 7.8%. J is TRBJ2-3 and V is TRBV7-9; 7 bases line up with TRBD1. The TCR originated in a man in his forties or fifties with active or convalescent COVID-19. The sequenced sample was peripheral blood. CDR3 bases: TGTGCCAGCAGCGTCCCGGGACAGCCAAGCACAGATACGCAGTATTTT. Residues: CASSVPGQPSTDTQYF.